This TCR beta chain was captured by sequencing in a study of blood T cell repertoires in COVID-19. Study-level background: The origin of the acute and convalescent COVID-19 samples was the United States, Italy and Spain. From T cells, B-cell-depleted T cells, or PBMCs came the material, which was cDNA or gDNA.

Authors' data handling: Reference gene primer amplification gave nucleated cell count estimates. TCRdb's table, derived via immunoSEQ multiplex PCR, lists solely in-frame clones and lacks some. V and J calls and clone size are given by that table; D and trimming were obtained from the DNA. Found here are around 140,000 clones, 80% to 90% of them singletons; the top ten hold about 10%. Material: peripheral blood. This TCR came from a man aged 55 to 70 with active or convalescent COVID-19.

The CDR3 nucleotides read TGCGCCAGCAGCGGTGCAGGGACCGGGGAGCTGTTTTTT. Encoded protein: CASSGAGTGELFF. This sequence joins TRBV5-1 and TRBJ2-2, with D possibly being TRBD1 (5 bases). Trimming cost V 4 bases and J 5 bases, with 9 bases left between them. The CDR3 has 13 amino acids. Germline-derived CDR1 and CDR2 are SGHRS and YFSETQ.